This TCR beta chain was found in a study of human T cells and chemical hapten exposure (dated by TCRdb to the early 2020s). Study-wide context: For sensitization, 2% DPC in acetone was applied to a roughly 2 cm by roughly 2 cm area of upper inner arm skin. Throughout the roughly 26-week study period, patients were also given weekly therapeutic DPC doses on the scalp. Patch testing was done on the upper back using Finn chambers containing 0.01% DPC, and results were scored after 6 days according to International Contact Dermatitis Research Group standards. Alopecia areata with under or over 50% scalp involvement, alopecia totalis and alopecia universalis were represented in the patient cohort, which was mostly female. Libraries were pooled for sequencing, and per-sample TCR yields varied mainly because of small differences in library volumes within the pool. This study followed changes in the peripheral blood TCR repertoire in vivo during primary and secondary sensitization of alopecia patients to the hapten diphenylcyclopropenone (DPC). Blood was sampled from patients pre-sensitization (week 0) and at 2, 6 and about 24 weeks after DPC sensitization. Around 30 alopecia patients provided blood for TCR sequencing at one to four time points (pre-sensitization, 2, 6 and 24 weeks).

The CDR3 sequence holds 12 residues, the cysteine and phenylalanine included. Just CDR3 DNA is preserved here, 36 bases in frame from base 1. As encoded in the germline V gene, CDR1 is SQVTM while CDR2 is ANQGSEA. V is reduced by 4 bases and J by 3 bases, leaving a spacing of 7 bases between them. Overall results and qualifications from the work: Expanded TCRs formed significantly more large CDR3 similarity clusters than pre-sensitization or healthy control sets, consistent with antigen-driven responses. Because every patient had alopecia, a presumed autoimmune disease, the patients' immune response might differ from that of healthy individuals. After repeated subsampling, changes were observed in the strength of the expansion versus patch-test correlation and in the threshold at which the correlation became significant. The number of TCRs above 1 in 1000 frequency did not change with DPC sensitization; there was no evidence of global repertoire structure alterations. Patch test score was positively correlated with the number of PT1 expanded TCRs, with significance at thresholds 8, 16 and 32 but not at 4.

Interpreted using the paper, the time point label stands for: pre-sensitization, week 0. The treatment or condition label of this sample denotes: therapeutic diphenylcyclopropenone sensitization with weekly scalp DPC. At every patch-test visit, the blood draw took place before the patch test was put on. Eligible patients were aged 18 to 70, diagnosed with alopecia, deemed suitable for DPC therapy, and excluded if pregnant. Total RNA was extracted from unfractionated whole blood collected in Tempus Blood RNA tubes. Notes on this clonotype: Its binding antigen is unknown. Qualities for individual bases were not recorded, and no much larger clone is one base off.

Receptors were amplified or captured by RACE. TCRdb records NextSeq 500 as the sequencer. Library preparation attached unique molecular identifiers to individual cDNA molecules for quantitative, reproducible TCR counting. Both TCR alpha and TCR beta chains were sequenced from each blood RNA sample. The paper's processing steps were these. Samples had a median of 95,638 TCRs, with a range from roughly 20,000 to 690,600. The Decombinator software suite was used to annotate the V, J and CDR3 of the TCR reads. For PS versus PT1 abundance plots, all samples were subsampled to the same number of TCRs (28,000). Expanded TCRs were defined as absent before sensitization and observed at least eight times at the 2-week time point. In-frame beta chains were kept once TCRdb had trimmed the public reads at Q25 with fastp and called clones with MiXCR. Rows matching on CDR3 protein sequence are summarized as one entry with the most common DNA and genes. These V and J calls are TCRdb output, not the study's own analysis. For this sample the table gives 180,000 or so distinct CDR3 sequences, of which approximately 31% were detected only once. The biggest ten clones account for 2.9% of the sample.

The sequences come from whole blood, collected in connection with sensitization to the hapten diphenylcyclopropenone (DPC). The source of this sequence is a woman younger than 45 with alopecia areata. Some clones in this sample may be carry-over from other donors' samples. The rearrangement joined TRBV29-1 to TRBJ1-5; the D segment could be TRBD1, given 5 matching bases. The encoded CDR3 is CSVGQPNQPQHF. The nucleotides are TGCAGCGTTGGACAGCCCAATCAGCCCCAGCATTTT.